The 4 T cell receptor beta chains below all came from one sample that was sequenced in a study of Ad26.COV2.S vaccination and SARS-CoV-2 variants. Assay used: immunoSEQ multiplex PCR; TCRdb lists only in-frame clones, some missing. The sample has roughly 460,000 clones; 89% are singletons. Specified treatment: over 15 received Ad26.COV2.S at low or high dose, single or two shots; five or six received placebo; per-sample allocation not given. The samples were gathered on day 63 after the first injection of vaccine or placebo. The source material was peripheral blood, sampled in a trial of Ad26.COV2.S vaccine versus placebo. The origin of the receptors is a person aged 18 to 59 who received the Ad26.COV2.S COVID-19 vaccine or a placebo.

As DNA, the CDR3 is TGTGCCAGCAGCGTAGGGACTAGCGGGGGGATCTACAATGAGCAGTTCTTC. Protein sequence: CASSVGTSGGIYNEQFF. The chain links TRBV9 to TRBJ2-1, with 14 bases identical to TRBD2. Germline assignment: CDR1 SGDLS and CDR2 YYNGEE. Losses at the gene ends were 0 bases for V and 3 bases for J; bases not matched to a gene: 2. CDR3 length: 17 residues.

This clone was counted only a few times. This rearrangement joins TRBV27 to TRBJ1-6; 7 nucleotides match TRBD1. Unmatched junction bases numbered 7, after V lost 8 bases and J lost 9 bases. Germline V gives CDR1 MNHEY, CDR2 SMNVEV (reference sequence). CDR3 length equals 13 residues. The CDR3 coding sequence is TGTGCCAGCCGAGACAGGGTTGGTTCACCCCTCCACTTT. This encodes CASRDRVGSPLHF.

CDR3 loop: CASSERVKKEKLFF. The CDR3 region has the DNA TGTGCCAGCAGTGAGCGGGTAAAGAAAGAAAAACTGTTTTTT. J is TRBJ1-4 and V is TRBV2; D is unresolved. Trimming shortened V by 3 bases and J by 8 bases, and 13 bases separated the two germline ends. Germline V gives CDR1 SNHLY, CDR2 FYNNEI. This CDR3 is 14 amino acids long.

This chain connects TRBV28 to TRBJ2-7; no clear D. CDR3 length: 12 amino acids. Deletions cut 2 bases from V and 12 bases from J, with 14 bases between. Germline V gene data show CDR1 as MDHEN and CDR2 as SYDVKM. CDR3 amino acids: CASSLVSTARYF. The CDR3 DNA reads TGTGCCAGCAGTTTAGTCTCAACGGCGCGGTACTTC.